This TCR beta chain was recorded in a study of T cells after yellow fever vaccination. General study points: Once the booster was given, most primary-vaccination clones reappeared, at 95% to 98% for CD4 and more than 85% for CD8. From the bulk population, abundant clonotypes could contaminate and appear within FACS-sorted repertoires.

TCRdb used MiXCR to reprocess the 5' RACE reads, holding one entry per CDR3 protein. The sample lists some 300,000 distinct CDR3 sequences, roughly 8.3% seen once, with 17% in the top ten. At least ten counts were recorded for this clonotype. Its antigen is as yet unknown. The germline V gene has CDR1 SGHTA and CDR2 FQGNSA. The ends were cut back, 5 bases at V and 10 bases at J, with 18 bases in the middle. CDR3 length: 15 residues. The sequences come from PBMCs, collected approximately 40 days after the first yellow fever vaccination. The receptor's source is a young man who received the YFV17D yellow fever vaccine. The rearrangement links TRBV7-2 to TRBJ1-6; D is unresolved. This CDR3 reads CASSQEGGSNSPLHF. DNA for the CDR3: TGTGCCAGCAGCCAAGAGGGAGGGTCGAACTCACCCCTCCACTTT.